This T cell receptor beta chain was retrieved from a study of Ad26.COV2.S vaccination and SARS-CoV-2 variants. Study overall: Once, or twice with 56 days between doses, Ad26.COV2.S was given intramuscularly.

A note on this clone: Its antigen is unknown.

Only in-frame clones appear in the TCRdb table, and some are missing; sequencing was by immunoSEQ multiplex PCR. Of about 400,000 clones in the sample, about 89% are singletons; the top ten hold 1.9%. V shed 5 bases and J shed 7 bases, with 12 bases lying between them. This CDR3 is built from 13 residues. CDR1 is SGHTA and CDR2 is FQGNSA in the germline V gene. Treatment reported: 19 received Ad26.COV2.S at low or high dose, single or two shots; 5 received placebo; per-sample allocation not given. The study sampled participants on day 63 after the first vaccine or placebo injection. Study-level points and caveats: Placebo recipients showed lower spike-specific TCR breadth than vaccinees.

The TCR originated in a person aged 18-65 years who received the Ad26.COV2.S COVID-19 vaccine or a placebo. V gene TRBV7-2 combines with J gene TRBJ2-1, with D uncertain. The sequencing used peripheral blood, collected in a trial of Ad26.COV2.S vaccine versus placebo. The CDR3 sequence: CASSRAARNEQFF. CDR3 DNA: TGTGCCAGCAGCCGGGCCGCTAGAAATGAGCAGTTCTTC.